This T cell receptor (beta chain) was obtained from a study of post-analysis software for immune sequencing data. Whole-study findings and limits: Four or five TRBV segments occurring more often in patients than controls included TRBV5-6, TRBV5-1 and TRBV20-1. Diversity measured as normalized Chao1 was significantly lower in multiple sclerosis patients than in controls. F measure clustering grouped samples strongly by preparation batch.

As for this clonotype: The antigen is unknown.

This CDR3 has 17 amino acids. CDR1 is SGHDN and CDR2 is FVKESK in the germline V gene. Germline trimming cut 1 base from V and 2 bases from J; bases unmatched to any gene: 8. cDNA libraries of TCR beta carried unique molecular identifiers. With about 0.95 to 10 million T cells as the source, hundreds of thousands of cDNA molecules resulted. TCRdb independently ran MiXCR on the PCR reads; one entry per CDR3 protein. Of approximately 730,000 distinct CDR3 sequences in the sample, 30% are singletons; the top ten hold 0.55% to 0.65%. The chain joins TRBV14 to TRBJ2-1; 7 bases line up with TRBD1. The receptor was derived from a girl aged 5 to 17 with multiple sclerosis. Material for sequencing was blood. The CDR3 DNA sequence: TGTGCCAGCAGCCAAGGGACCGACAGGGTAGCCTACAATGAGCAGTTCTTC. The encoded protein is CASSQGTDRVAYNEQFF. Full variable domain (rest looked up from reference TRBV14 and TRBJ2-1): EAGVTQFPSHSVIEKGQTVTLRCDPISGHDNLYWYRRVMGKEIKFLLHFVKESKQDESGMPNNRFLAERTGGTYSTLKVQPAELEDSGVYFCASSQGTDRVAYNEQFFGPGTRLTVL.